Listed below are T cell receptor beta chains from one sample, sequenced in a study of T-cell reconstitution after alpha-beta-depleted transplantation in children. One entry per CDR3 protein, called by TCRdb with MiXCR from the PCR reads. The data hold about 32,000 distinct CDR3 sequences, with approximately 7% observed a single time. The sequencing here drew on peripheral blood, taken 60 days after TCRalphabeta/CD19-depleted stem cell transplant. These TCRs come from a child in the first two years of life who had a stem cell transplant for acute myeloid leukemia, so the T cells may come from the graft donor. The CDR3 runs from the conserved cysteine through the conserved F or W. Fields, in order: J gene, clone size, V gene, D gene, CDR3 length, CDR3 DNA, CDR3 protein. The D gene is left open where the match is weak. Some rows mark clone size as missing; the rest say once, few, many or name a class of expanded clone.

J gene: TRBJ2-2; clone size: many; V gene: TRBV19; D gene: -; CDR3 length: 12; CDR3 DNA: TGTGCCAGTAGTTTCCCCGCCGGGGAGCTGTTTTTT; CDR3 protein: CASSFPAGELFF
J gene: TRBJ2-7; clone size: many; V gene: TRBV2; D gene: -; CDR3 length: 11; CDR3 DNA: TGTGCCAGCAAAGAGTACTACGAGCAGTACTTC; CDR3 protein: CASKEYYEQYF
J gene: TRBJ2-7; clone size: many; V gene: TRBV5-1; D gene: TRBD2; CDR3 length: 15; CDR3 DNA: TGCGCCAGCAGCTTAAGGACTAGCTTGGGGTACGAGCAGTACTTC; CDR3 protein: CASSLRTSLGYEQYF
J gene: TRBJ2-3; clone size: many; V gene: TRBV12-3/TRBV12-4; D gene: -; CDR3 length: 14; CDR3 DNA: TGTGCCAGCAGTTTAGGGGCTTACACAGATACGCAGTATTTT; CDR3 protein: CASSLGAYTDTQYF
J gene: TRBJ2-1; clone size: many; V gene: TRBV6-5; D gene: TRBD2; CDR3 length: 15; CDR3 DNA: TGTGCCAGCAGAGCACTAGCGGGGGGGCTAAATGAGCAGTTCTTC; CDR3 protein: CASRALAGGLNEQFF
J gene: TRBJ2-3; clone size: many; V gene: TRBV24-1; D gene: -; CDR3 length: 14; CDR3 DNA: TGTGCCACCAGTATGACAGCTAGCACAGATACGCAGTATTTT; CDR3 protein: CATSMTASTDTQYF
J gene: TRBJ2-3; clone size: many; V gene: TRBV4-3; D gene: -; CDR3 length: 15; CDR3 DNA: TGCGCCAGCAGCCAAGATTCCCAGGGCACAGATACGCAGTATTTT; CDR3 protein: CASSQDSQGTDTQYF
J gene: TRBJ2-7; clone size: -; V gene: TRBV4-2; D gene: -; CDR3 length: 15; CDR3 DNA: TGTGCCAGCAGCCACCCATGGACCTCGCCCTACGAGCAGTACTTC; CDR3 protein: CASSHPWTSPYEQYF
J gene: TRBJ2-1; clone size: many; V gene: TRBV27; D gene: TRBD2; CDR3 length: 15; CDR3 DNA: TGTGCCAGCAGTTTTCTATGGACTAGCTACAATGAGCAGTTCTTC; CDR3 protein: CASSFLWTSYNEQFF
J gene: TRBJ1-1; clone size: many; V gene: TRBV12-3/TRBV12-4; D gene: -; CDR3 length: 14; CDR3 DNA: TGTGCCAGTGTGAACAACAGGGAGGACACTGAAGCTTTCTTT; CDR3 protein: CASVNNREDTEAFF
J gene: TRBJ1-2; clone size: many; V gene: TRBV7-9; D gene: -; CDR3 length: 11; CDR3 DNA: TGTGCCAGCAAGGGGCACCAAGGCTACACCTTC; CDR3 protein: CASKGHQGYTF
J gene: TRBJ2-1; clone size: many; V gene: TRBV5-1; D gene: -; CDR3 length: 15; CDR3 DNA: TGCGCCAGCAGCTTGGCTCTCGAAACCTACAATGAGCAGTTCTTC; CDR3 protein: CASSLALETYNEQFF
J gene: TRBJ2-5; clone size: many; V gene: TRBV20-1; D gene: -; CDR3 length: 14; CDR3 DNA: TGCAGTGCCGTCCGGTTGAGCAGGGCGGGGACCCAGTACTTC; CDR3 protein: CSAVRLSRAGTQYF
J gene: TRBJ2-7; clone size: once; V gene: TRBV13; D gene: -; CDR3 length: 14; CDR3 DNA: TGTGCCAGCCGCCCAGGAGGGGGCTCCTACGAGCAGTACTTC; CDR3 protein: CASRPGGGSYEQYF
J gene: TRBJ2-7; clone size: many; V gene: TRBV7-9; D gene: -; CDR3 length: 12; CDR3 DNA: TGTGCCAGCAGCTTAGGCAGCTACGAGCAGTACTTC; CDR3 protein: CASSLGSYEQYF
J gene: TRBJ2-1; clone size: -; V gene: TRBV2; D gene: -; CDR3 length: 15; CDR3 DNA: TGTGCCAGCAGGGGCACGGCGGGGTACTACAATGAGCAGTTCTTC; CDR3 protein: CASRGTAGYYNEQFF
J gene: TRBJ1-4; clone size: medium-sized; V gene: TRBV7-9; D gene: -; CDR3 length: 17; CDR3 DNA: TGTGCCAGCAGCTCAGGGTTGGACACGGCAACTAATGAAAAACTGTTTTTT; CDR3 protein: CASSSGLDTATNEKLFF
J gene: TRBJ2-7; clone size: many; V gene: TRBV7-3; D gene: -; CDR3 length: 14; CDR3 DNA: TGTGCCAGCAGCTTAAGTAGCGACTCCTACGAGCAGTACTTC; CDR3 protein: CASSLSSDSYEQYF
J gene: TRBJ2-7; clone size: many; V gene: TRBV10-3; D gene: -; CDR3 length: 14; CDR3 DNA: TGTGCCATCAGTGAGTCAGGGGTTGGATACGAGCAGTACTTC; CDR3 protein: CAISESGVGYEQYF
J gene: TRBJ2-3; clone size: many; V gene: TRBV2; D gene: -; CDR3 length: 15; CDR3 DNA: TGTGCCAGCTTCGATTGGGGCGGTGACACAGATACGCAGTATTTT; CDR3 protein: CASFDWGGDTDTQYF
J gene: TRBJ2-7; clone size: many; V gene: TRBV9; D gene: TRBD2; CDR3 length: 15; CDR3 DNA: TGTGCCAGCAGCGGCGGCGGGGGGAACTCCTACGAGCAGTACTTC; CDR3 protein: CASSGGGGNSYEQYF
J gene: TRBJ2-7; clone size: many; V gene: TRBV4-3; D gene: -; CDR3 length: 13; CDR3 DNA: TGCGCCAGCAGCCTAGGGGCCTCCTACGAGCAGTACTTC; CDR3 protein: CASSLGASYEQYF
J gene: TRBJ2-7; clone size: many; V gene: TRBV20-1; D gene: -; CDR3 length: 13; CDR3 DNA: TGCAGTGCTAGATCTGGGAAGAACTACGAGCAGTACTTC; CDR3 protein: CSARSGKNYEQYF
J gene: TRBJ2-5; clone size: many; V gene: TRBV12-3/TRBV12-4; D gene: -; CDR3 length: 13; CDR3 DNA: TGTGCCAGCAGTCCTGACAGGTTGGAGACCCAGTACTTC; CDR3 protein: CASSPDRLETQYF
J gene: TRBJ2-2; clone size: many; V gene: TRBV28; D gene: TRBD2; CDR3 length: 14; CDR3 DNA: TGTGCCAGCAGTTTAGGAGCGGGAGTCGGGGAGCTGTTTTTT; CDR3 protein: CASSLGAGVGELFF
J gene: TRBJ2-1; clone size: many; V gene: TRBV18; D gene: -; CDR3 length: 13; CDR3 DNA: TGTGCCAGCTCACCACTGGGGGTGGATGAGCAGTTCTTC; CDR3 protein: CASSPLGVDEQFF
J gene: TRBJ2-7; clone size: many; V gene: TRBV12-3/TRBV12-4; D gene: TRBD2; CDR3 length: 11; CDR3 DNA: TGTGCCAGCAGTTTGGGAGGGGAGCAGTACTTC; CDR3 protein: CASSLGGEQYF
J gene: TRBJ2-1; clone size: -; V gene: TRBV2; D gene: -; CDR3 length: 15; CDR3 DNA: TGTGCCAGCAGTGATCGGCCGGGTTCCTACAATGAGCAGTTCTTC; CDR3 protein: CASSDRPGSYNEQFF
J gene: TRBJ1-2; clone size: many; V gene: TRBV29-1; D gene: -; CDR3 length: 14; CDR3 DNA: TGCAGCGCTGGGCGACTAGGGGCGGGCTATGGCTACACCTTC; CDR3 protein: CSAGRLGAGYGYTF
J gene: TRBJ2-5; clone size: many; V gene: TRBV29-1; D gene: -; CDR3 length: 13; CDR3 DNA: TGCAGCGTTGTCCGCGCCGATCTTGAGACCCAGTACTTC; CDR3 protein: CSVVRADLETQYF
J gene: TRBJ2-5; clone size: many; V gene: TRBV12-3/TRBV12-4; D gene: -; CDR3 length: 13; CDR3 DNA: TGTGCCAGCAGTTTAGCCCACTTAGAGACCCAGTACTTC; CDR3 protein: CASSLAHLETQYF
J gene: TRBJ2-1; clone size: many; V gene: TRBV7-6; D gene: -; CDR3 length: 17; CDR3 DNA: TGTGCCAGCAAGCCCTGGAAGCGGACCATCTCCTACAATGAGCAGTTCTTC; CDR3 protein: CASKPWKRTISYNEQFF
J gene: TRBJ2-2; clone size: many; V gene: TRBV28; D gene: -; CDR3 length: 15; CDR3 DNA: TGTGCCAGCAGTATACGGGGGAGGTTGGCCGGGGAGCTGTTTTTT; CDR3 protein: CASSIRGRLAGELFF
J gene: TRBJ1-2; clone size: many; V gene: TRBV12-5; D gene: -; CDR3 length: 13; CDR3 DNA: TGTGCTAGTGGAGAAGGGCATTACTGGGGCTACACCTTC; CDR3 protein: CASGEGHYWGYTF
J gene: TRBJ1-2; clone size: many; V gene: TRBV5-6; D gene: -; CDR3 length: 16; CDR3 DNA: TGTGCCAGCAGCCCAAGCCGGGCCCTAGCTAACTATGGCTACACCTTC; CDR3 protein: CASSPSRALANYGYTF
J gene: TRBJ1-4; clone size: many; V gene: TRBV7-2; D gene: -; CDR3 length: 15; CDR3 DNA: TGTGCCAGCAGCTTAGGCGCGGCAACTAATGAAAAACTGTTTTTT; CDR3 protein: CASSLGAATNEKLFF
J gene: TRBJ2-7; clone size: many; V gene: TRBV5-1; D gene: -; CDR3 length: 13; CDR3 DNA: TGCGCCAGCAGCATTTCCGGGCCCTACGAGCAGTACTTC; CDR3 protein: CASSISGPYEQYF